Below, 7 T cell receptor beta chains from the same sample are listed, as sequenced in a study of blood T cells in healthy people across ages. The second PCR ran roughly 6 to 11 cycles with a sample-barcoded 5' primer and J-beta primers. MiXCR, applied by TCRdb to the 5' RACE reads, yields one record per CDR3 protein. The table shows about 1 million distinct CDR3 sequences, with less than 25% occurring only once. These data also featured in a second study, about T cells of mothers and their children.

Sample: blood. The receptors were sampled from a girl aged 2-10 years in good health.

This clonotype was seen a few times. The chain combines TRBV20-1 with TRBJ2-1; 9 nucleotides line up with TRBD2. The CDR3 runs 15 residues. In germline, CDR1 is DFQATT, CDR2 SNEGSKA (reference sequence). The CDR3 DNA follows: TGCAGCTCCCCTGGGGAGCTAGCGGGAAACAATGAGCAGTTCTTC. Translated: CSSPGELAGNNEQFF.

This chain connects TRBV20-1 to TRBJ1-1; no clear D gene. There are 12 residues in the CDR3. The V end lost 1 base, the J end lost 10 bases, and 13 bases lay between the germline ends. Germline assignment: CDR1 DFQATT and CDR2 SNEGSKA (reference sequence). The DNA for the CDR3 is TGCAGTGCTAGAGCGCAGGAGCCGGTAGCTTTCTTT. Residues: CSARAQEPVAFF.

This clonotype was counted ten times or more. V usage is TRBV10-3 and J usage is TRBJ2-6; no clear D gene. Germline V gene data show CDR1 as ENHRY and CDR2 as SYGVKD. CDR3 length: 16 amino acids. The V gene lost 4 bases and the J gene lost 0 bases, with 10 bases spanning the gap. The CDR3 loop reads CAISVPSSSGANVLTF. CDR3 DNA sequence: TGTGCCATCAGTGTTCCCAGCTCCTCTGGGGCCAACGTCCTGACTTTC.

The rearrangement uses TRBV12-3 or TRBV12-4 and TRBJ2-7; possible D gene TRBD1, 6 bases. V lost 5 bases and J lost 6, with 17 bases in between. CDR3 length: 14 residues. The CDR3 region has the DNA TGTGCCAGCAGTCCCCCAGGGGCCCCAGGCGAGCAGTACTTC. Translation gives CASSPPGAPGEQYF.

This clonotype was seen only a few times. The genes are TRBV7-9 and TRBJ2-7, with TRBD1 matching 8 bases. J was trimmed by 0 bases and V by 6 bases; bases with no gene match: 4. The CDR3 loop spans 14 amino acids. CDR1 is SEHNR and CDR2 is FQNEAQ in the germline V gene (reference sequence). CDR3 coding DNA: TGTGCCAGCAGGGTACAGGGGGGCTCCTACGAGCAGTACTTC. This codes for CASRVQGGSYEQYF.

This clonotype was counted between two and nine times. The CDR3 DNA reads TGTGCCAGCAGTTTTAGAAAGTCGGGCCCCTACAATGAGCAGTTCTTC. Its translation is CASSFRKSGPYNEQFF. The chain combines TRBV27 with TRBJ2-1; D unresolved. The germline V and J ends were trimmed by 3 bases and 2 bases, with 14 bases remaining between them. This CDR3 region has 16 residues. Germline V CDR1 and CDR2: MNHEY, SMNVEV (reference sequence).

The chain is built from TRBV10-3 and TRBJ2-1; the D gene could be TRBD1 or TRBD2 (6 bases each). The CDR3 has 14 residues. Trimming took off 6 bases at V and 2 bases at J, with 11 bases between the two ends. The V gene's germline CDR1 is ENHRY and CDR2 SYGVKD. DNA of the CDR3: TGTGCCATCAGAGGGGGGACGACCTACAATGAGCAGTTCTTC. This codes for CAIRGGTTYNEQFF.